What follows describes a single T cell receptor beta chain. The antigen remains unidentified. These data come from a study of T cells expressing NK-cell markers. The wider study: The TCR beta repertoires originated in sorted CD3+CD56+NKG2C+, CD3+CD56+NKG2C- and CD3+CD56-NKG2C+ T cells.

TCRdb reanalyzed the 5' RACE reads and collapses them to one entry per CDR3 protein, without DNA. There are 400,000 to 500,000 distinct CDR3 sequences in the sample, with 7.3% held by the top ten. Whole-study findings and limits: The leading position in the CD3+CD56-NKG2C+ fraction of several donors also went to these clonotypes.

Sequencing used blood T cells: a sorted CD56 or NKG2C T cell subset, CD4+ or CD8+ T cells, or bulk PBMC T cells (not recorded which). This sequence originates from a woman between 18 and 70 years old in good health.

The CDR3 spells CAISDGGADTQYF. The gene calls are TRBV10-3 and TRBJ2-3. The germline V gene has CDR1 ENHRY and CDR2 SYGVKD. This CDR3 region has 13 residues.